These T cell receptor beta chains were read from a single sample in a study of T cell responses to AZD1222 COVID-19 vaccine. The assay was immunoSEQ multiplex PCR, and TCRdb's table has in-frame clones only and misses some. This sample has roughly 99,000 clones, with roughly 90% found just once. Sequencing was performed on peripheral blood, taken 28 days after the second AZD1222 dose. Receptors originate from an adult who received the AZD1222 COVID-19 vaccine. The CDR3 runs from the conserved cysteine through the conserved F or W. Fields, in order: CDR3 DNA, CDR3 protein, clone size, V gene, J gene, D gene. The D gene is left open where the match is weak. The listing skips clone size in some rows; elsewhere it reads once, few, many or a size class.

TGTGCCAGCAGTCCAGGTCAGCCCCAGCATTTT	CASSPGQPQHF	once	TRBV28	TRBJ1-5	-
TGTGCCAGCAGCTTGGGAACAGGGTCGGGTCGAAACATTCAGTACTTC	CASSLGTGSGRNIQYF	few	TRBV7-2	TRBJ2-4	-
TGTGCCAGCAGCTTACGGGGAGAAGCTTTCTTT	CASSLRGEAFF	-	TRBV7-6	TRBJ1-1	-
TGTGCCAGCAGTCCTCGTCGGACAGGGGTTACCACTGAAGCTTTCTTT	CASSPRRTGVTTEAFF	once	TRBV2	TRBJ1-1	TRBD1
TGTGCCAGCACCGCGAGGGGACAGGGCTACGAGCAGTACTTC	CASTARGQGYEQYF	-	TRBV5-5	TRBJ2-7	TRBD1
TGTGCCAGCAGTGAGCCCGCCCGCGAGGGACAGACGATTTGGACCACTGAAGCTTTCTTT	CASSEPAREGQTIWTTEAFF	-	TRBV6-4	TRBJ1-1	TRBD1
TGTGCCAGCTCACCGGGACAGGGGAAACACGAGCAGTACTTC	CASSPGQGKHEQYF	-	TRBV18	TRBJ2-7	TRBD1
TGCGCCAGCAGCTTGACCTACGAGCAGTACTTC	CASSLTYEQYF	-	TRBV5-1	TRBJ2-7	-
TGTGCCAGCAGCCAACGGGACTTCACAGATACGCAGTATTTT	CASSQRDFTDTQYF	-	TRBV11-2	TRBJ2-3	-
TGTGCCAGCAGCAGAGACGGGTTTTCACAGGAGCAGTACTTC	CASSRDGFSQEQYF	-	TRBV9	TRBJ2-7	-
TGTGCCAGCAGTTCCCCGGGACAGGCGGAGCCCCAGCATTTT	CASSSPGQAEPQHF	-	TRBV28	TRBJ1-5	TRBD1
TGTGCCAGCTCGGGACAGGGGGTTCTCGGTGAGCAGTTCTTC	CASSGQGVLGEQFF	-	TRBV18	TRBJ2-1	TRBD1
TGCGCCAGCAGCCAAGAATGGAGAGGTTCCTACGAGCAGTACTTC	CASSQEWRGSYEQYF	once	TRBV4-3	TRBJ2-7	-
TGTGCCAGCAGTTTCTGGGGGAAAGAGACCCAGTACTTC	CASSFWGKETQYF	-	TRBV12-3/TRBV12-4	TRBJ2-5	-
TGTGCCAGTAGTATAACACATAACAACGAGCAGTACTTC	CASSITHNNEQYF	-	TRBV19	TRBJ2-7	-
TGTGCCAGCGGATCAGGGGGCCAGGTGAGAACGCAGTATTTT	CASGSGGQVRTQYF	-	TRBV27	TRBJ2-3	TRBD1
TGTGCCAGCAGTTCGACAGGGCCGGAAGCTGAGCAGTTCTTC	CASSSTGPEAEQFF	-	TRBV6-5	TRBJ2-1	TRBD1
TGTGCCAGCAGTTACTCGATAGCCTCTAATGAAAAACTGTTTTTT	CASSYSIASNEKLFF	-	TRBV6-5	TRBJ1-4	-
TGTGCCACCAGTCAGGCAGGGGGCAGTATCGGGGAGCTGTTTTTT	CATSQAGGSIGELFF	-	TRBV24-1	TRBJ2-2	TRBD1
TGTGCCAGCTCACCACCGCCTAGCGGGATAATCCAAGAGACCCAGTACTTC	CASSPPPSGIIQETQYF	-	TRBV18	TRBJ2-5	TRBD2
TGTGCCAGCAGTCAGACCAGGGGCGTTGCGTGGGGGAACTATGGCTACACCTTC	CASSQTRGVAWGNYGYTF	-	TRBV14	TRBJ1-2	-
TGTGCCAGCAGCCCCCGCCTTGAGGGAAAGAATGGCTACACCTTC	CASSPRLEGKNGYTF	once	TRBV5-4	TRBJ1-2	-
TGTGCCATCAGTGAGTCTGGGAGGATCTCTGGAAACACCATATATTTT	CAISESGRISGNTIYF	once	TRBV10-3	TRBJ1-3	-
TGTGCCAGCTCAACAGGGGGTAGCACAGATACGCAGTATTTT	CASSTGGSTDTQYF	-	TRBV25-1	TRBJ2-3	TRBD1
TGTGCCAGCAGTGTTAGCGGGAGCTACGAGCAGTACTTC	CASSVSGSYEQYF	once	TRBV25-1	TRBJ2-7	TRBD2
TGTGCCAGCACCGGAGCGGGGAAGAACACCGGGGAGCTGTTTTTT	CASTGAGKNTGELFF	-	TRBV2	TRBJ2-2	TRBD2
TGTGCCAGCAGCGTAGATCCAGGGCCGAGCTCCTACAATGAGCAGTTCTTC	CASSVDPGPSSYNEQFF	-	TRBV9	TRBJ2-1	-
TGTGCCAGCTCCCCAGGGGAGAACCAGCCCCAGCATTTT	CASSPGENQPQHF	-	TRBV18	TRBJ1-5	-
TGTGCCACCAGTGATTTGACAGGGGGCCCTGAAGCTTTCTTT	CATSDLTGGPEAFF	-	TRBV24-1	TRBJ1-1	TRBD1
TGTGCCAGTAGTATCGGGGCTGGCAATCAGCCCCAGCATTTT	CASSIGAGNQPQHF	-	TRBV19	TRBJ1-5	-
TGCGCCAGCAGCTTCGGACGGGCACCGAGGGATTCACCCCTCCACTTT	CASSFGRAPRDSPLHF	-	TRBV5-1	TRBJ1-6	-
TGTGCCAGCAGCTACGCACAGGGAGGCCAGCCCCAGCATTTT	CASSYAQGGQPQHF	once	TRBV6-5	TRBJ1-5	-
TGTGCCAGCTCACCACTAAGCGGGAGTTCAGATACGCAGTATTTT	CASSPLSGSSDTQYF	-	TRBV18	TRBJ2-3	TRBD2
TGTGCCACCCATTCCGGGCCCCGGACAACCTACGAGCAGTACTTC	CATHSGPRTTYEQYF	-	TRBV6-5	TRBJ2-7	-
TGTGCCAGCCTAGGACAGCGCCTCTACACCTTC	CASLGQRLYTF	-	TRBV6-5	TRBJ1-2	-
TGTGCCAGCAGCTTCGGACTAGCGGGAGGAGTCAGAGAGACCCAGTACTTC	CASSFGLAGGVRETQYF	-	TRBV7-2	TRBJ2-5	TRBD2
TGTGCCAGCAGCCAAGATTGGGGACCCTACGAGCAGTACTTC	CASSQDWGPYEQYF	-	TRBV4-2	TRBJ2-7	-
TGTGCCAGCAGCTTAGCCGGGACGGGGAACACTGAAGCTTTCTTT	CASSLAGTGNTEAFF	-	TRBV7-2	TRBJ1-1	-